The source of this T cell receptor (beta chain) is a study of OX40 agonist ivuxolimab in advanced cancers. Study-wide background: Age averaged around 60 years (range roughly 23 to 80), and 82.7% were male. Three partial responders included one hepatocellular carcinoma patient and two cutaneous melanoma patients.

In the case of this clone: What it binds is unknown.

The repertoire was sequenced with immunoSEQ multiplex PCR; TCRdb's copy has only in-frame clones and lacks some. The table lists roughly 25,000 clones, 70% to 90% of them singletons, with approximately 19% in the top ten. Study-wide points: The mean number of expanded clones was higher in CD8+ T cells than in CD4+. In the 0.1 to 3.0 mg/kg range, CD4+ and CD8+ blood T cells had expanded clonally by week 6.

This clonotype was obtained from an adult with an advanced solid tumor such as melanoma, head and neck, liver or kidney cancer. The sample in question was CD4+ or CD8+ T cells sorted from blood, obtained in a trial of the OX40 agonist ivuxolimab.

Here the CDR3 DNA reads TGTGCCAGCAGCTTACAGCTGGGGAGCATGAATGAAAAACTGTTTTTT. This translates into CASSLQLGSMNEKLFF. V is TRBV7-9 and J is TRBJ1-4, with D unclear. Germline lookup yields CDR1 SEHNR and CDR2 FQNEAQ (reference sequence). Trimming stripped 2 bases from V and 5 bases from J, with 15 bases between. The CDR3 runs 16 residues.